The clone carrying this T cell receptor (beta chain) has a handful of counts. This specimen comes from a study of blood T cell repertoires in COVID-19. Overall study context: Nucleic acid was either cDNA or gDNA, and it came from T cells, B-cell-depleted T cells, or PBMCs.

The CDR3 is 15 residues long. The germline CDR1 and CDR2 sequences are SGHVS and FQNEAQ. Trimming took 5 bases from V and 6 from J, leaving 14 bases between them. Repertoires were generated with immunoSEQ multiplex PCR, while TCRdb's copy carries only in-frame clones and drops some. Altogether about 90,000 clones are present, approximately 80% being singletons, with the ten largest covering 10%. The chain recombines TRBV7-8 with TRBJ1-6; D might be TRBD1 (5 bases). The origin of this receptor is an older woman with acute or convalescent COVID-19. The source material was peripheral blood. CDR3 coding DNA: TGTGCCAGCAGCCCCCAGACAGCTTCTAATTCACCCCTCCACTTT. Amino acid sequence: CASSPQTASNSPLHF.